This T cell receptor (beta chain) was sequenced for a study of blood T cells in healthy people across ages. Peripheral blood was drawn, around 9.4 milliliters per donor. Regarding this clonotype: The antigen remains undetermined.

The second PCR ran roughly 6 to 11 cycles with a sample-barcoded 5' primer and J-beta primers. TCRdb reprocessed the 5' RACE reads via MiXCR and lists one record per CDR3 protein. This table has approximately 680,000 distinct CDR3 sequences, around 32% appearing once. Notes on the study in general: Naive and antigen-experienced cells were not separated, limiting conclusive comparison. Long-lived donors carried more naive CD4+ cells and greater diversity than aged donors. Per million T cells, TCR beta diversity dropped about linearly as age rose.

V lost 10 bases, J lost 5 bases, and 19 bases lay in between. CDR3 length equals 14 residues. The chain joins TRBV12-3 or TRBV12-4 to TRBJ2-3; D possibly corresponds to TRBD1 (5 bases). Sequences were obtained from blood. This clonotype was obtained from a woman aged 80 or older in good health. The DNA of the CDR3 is TGTGCCAAGACAAGGCGAGTGCAGGGAGATACGCAGTATTTT. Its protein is CAKTRRVQGDTQYF.